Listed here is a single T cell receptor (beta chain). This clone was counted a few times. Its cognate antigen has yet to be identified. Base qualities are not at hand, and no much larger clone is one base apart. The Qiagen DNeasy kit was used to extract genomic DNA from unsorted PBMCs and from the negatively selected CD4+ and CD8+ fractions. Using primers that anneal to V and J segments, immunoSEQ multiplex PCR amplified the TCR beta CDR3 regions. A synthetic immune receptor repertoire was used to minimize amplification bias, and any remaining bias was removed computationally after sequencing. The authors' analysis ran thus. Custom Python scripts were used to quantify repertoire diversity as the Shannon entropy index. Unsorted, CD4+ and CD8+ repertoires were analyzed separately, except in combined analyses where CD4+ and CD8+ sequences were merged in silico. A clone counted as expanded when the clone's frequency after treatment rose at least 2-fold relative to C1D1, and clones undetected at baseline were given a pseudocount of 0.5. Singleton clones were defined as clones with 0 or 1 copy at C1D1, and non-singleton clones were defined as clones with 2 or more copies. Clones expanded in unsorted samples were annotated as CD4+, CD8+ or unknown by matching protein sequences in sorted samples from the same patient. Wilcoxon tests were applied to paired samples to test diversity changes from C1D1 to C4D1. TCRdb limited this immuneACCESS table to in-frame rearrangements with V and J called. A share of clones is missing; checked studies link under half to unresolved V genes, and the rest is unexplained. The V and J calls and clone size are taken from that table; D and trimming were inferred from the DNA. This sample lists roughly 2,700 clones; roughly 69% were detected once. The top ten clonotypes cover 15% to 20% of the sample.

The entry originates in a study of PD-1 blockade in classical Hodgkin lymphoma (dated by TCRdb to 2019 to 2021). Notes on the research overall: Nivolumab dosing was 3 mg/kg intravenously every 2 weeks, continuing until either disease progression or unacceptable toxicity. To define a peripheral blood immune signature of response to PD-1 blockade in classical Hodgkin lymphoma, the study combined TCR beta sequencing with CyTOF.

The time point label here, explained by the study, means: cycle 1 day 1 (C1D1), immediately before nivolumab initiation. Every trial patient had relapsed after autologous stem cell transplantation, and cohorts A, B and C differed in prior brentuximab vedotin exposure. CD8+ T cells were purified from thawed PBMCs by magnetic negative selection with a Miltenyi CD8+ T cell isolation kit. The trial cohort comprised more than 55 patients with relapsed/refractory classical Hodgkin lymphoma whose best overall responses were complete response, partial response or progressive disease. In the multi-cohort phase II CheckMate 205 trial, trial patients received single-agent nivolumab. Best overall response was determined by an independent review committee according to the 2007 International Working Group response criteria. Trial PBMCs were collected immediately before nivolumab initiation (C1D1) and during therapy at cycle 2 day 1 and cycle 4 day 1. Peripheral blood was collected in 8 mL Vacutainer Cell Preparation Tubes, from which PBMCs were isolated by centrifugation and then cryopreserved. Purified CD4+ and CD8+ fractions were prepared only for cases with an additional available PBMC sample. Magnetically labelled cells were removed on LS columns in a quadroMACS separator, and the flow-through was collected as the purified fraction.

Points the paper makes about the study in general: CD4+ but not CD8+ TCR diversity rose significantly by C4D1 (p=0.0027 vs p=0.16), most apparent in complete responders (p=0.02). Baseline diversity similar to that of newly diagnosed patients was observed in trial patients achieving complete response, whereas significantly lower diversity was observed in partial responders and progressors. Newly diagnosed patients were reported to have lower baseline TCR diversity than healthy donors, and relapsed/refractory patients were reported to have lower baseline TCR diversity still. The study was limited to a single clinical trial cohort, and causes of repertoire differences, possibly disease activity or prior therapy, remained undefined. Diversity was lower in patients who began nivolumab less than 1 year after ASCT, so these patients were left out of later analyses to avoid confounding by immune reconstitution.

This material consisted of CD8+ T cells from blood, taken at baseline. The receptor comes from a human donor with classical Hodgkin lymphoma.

In nucleotide form, the sequence is TGTGCCAGCAGTAAAAAGGACGGACCCCACGAGCAGTACTTC. Protein translation: CASSKKDGPHEQYF. The chain is assembled from TRBV6-1 and TRBJ2-7; too little of a D gene remains to name it. CDR1 MNHNS and CDR2 SASEGT were looked up in the germline V gene. The CDR3 numbers 14 residues from cysteine through phenylalanine. The retained sequence is limited to the CDR3, 42 bases, with the frame set at the first base. The germline ends are 16 bases apart after V is trimmed by 5 bases and J by 5 bases.